The clone carrying this T cell receptor beta chain was seen repeatedly, ten times or more. The data originate from a study of neurological immune-mediated disorders. Synthesis of cDNA was carried out by template-switch 5'RACE. The reaction used 10-nucleotide random UMIs. Every sequencing run produced over 160 million TCR-beta sequences that came from 15-18 subjects. TCRdb used MiXCR to reprocess the 5' RACE reads, holding one entry per CDR3 protein. The data hold about 120,000 distinct CDR3 sequences, with roughly 3.1% observed a single time. The CDR3 has 13 residues. CDR1 is LGHNA, CDR2 YSLEER, per germline. V gave up 4 bases and J gave up 4 bases, with 11 bases separating them.

This chain links TRBV4-3 with TRBJ2-7; D is possibly TRBD1 or TRBD2 (5 bases each). Sequenced input: PBMCs. This receptor was obtained from a woman aged 25 to 39 with multiple sclerosis. The CDR3 reads CASSPIGGYEQYF. DNA of the CDR3: TGCGCCAGCAGCCCCATTGGGGGTTACGAGCAGTACTTC.